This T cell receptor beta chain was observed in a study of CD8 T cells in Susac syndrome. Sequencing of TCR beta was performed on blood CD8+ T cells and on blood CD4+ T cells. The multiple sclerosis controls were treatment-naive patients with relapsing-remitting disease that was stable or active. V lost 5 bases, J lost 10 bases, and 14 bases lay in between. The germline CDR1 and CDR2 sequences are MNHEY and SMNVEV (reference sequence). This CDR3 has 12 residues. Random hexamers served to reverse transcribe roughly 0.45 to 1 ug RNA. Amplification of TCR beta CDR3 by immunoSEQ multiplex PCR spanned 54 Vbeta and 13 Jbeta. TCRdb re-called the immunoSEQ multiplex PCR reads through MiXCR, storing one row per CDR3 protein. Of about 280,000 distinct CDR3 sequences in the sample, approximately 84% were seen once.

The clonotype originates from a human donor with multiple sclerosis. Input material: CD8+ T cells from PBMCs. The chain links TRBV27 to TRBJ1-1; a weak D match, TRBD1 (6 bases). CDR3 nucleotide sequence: TGTGCCAGCAGTAGTGGGGGGCGGGCAGCTTTCTTT. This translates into CASSSGGRAAFF.